This T cell receptor (beta chain) was sequenced during a study of control samples from healthy donors and cancer patients. The data were produced by immunoSEQ multiplex PCR, yet TCRdb's version contains in-frame clones alone and is incomplete. This table holds 75,000 to 95,000 clones, over 75% found once. Germline V lookup: CDR1 SGDLS, CDR2 YYNGEE. CDR3 length equals 13 residues. Trimming took off 6 bases at V and 6 bases at J, with 14 bases between the two ends. The receptor's source is a woman aged 18-29 years in good health. Sequences were obtained from blood. V and J are TRBV9 and TRBJ2-3; D is unresolved. In DNA form, the CDR3 reads TGTGCCAGCACCCGATCCTTGTCGGATACGCAGTATTTT. Translation: CASTRSLSDTQYF.